The entry below gives a single T cell receptor (beta chain) sequence along with its context. The CDR3 is made up of 14 amino acids. The J segment lost 4 bases and the V segment lost 6 bases, leaving 5 bases of the junction unmatched. Germline lookup yields CDR1 ENHRY and CDR2 SYGVKD. This record comes from a study of T cell responses to AZD1222 COVID-19 vaccine. TCRdb's table, derived via immunoSEQ multiplex PCR, lists solely in-frame clones and lacks some. Altogether over 100,000 clones are present, approximately 91% being singletons, with the ten largest covering around 0.98%. The chain has TRBV10-3 and TRBJ2-7; the match to TRBD2 covers 11 bases. The starting material was peripheral blood, obtained 28 days after the second AZD1222 dose. The source is an adult who received the AZD1222 COVID-19 vaccine. CDR3 sequence reads: CAISRLAGRYEQYF. CDR3 in DNA: TGTGCCATCAGCCGACTAGCGGGAAGGTACGAGCAGTACTTC.